One and the same sample provided the 31 T cell receptor beta chains below, sequenced in a study of response to subunit inactivated influenza vaccine. TCRdb reanalysed the RT-PCR reads using MiXCR and keeps one entry per CDR3 protein. Of roughly 620,000 distinct CDR3 sequences listed, about 11% are singletons. The same data also contributed to another study, on T cells expressing NK-cell markers. That paper states: The TCR beta cDNA came from 5'RACE template switching with UMIs.

This sample comprised PBMCs from blood, obtained on the day of vaccination. The receptor source for this set is a man aged 50-59 years who received an inactivated influenza vaccine.

The chain combines TRBV18 with TRBJ2-3, with D possibly being TRBD1 (5 bases). This CDR3 is 14 amino acids long. The germline CDR1 and CDR2 sequences are KGHSH and LQKENI. V gave up 6 bases and J gave up 2 bases, with 12 bases separating them. The CDR3 region has the DNA TGTGCCAGCTCCTACGACAGTACCACAGATACGCAGTATTTT. It specifies CASSYDSTTDTQYF.

This clonotype has just a few counts. This chain connects TRBV29-1 to TRBJ2-5; D possibly corresponds to TRBD2 (6 bases). This CDR3 comprises 16 residues. Trimming left V 3 bases short and J 0 bases short, with 17 bases between. Germline assignment: CDR1 SQVTM and CDR2 ANQGSEA. The CDR3, as DNA: TGCAGCGTTGACCAATGGGGGGACGGCCACCAAGAGACCCAGTACTTC. Its protein is CSVDQWGDGHQETQYF.

This clonotype has only a few counts. The rearrangement uses TRBV24-1 and TRBJ2-1, with unresolved D. Germline CDR1 is KGHDR and CDR2 is SFDVKD. The ends were cut back, 8 bases at V and 9 bases at J, with 4 bases in the middle. This CDR3 is 9 amino acids long. The CDR3 sequence: CATTSEQFF. For the CDR3, the DNA is TGTGCCACCACAAGTGAGCAGTTCTTC.

In its sample, this clonotype was seen a few times. V gene TRBV3-1 combines with J gene TRBJ1-6; D unresolved. CDR1 is LGHDT and CDR2 is YNNKEL in the germline V gene (reference sequence). Trimming cost V 4 bases and J 9 bases, with 16 bases left between them. The CDR3 has 15 amino acids. CDR3 in DNA: TGTGCCAGCAGCCCCTCAGGTCTGGGGTCTTCACCCCTCCACTTT. Its translation: CASSPSGLGSSPLHF.

The chain carries TRBV6-5 and TRBJ2-7; D perhaps matches TRBD2 (6 bases). There are 17 residues in the CDR3. Germline V gene data show CDR1 as MNHEY and CDR2 as SVGAGI. V dropped 0 bases and J dropped 4 bases, with 19 bases sitting between them. The CDR3 reads CASSYSNIGSGSYEQYF. The CDR3 DNA reads TGTGCCAGCAGTTACTCGAATATAGGTAGCGGATCATACGAGCAGTACTTC.

This chain joins TRBV5-1 and TRBJ1-2, with D unresolved. The V end lost 0 bases, the J end lost 7 bases, and 16 bases lay between the germline ends. The germline gives CDR1 SGHRS, CDR2 YFSETQ. There are 15 residues in the CDR3. The CDR3 reads CASSLDPGVALGYTF. The CDR3 DNA reads TGCGCCAGCAGCTTGGACCCCGGGGTGGCCCTTGGCTACACCTTC.

This clonotype has a handful of counts. The chain has TRBV7-6 and TRBJ2-7; TRBD2 is a possible D gene (7 bases). The CDR3 contains 13 residues. Germline CDR1 SGHVS, CDR2 FNYEAQ. V dropped 1 base and J dropped 6 bases, with 10 bases sitting between them. CDR3 nucleotides: TGTGCCAGCAGCTTAGAGGGAGGGGGCGAGCAGTACTTC. Translating it yields CASSLEGGGEQYF.

This clonotype was seen only a few times. The CDR3 DNA reads as TGTGCCATCAGTGACGGGGGTTCCGGGGAGCTGTTTTTT. It yields the protein CAISDGGSGELFF. The chain employs TRBV10-3 and TRBJ2-2; D is possibly TRBD2 (6 bases). The CDR3 has 13 residues. V shed 3 bases and J shed 6 bases, with 8 bases lying between them. CDR1 is ENHRY and CDR2 is SYGVKD in the germline V gene.

The chain is built from TRBV12-3 or TRBV12-4 and TRBJ2-2; possible D gene TRBD2, 6 bases. The CDR3 has 15 amino acids. With 5 bases removed from V and 4 bases from J, the gap between germline ends came to 14 bases. The CDR3 spells CASSPPSAGTGELFF. CDR3 sequence (DNA): TGTGCCAGCAGTCCTCCTAGCGCCGGCACCGGGGAGCTGTTTTTT.

The chain joins TRBV20-1 to TRBJ2-1; D possibly corresponds to TRBD1 (7 bases). Germline V gene sequence: CDR1 DFQATT, CDR2 SNEGSKA (reference sequence). The CDR3 runs 14 residues. The germline V and J ends were trimmed by 4 bases and 0 bases, with 10 bases remaining between them. CDR3 sequence reads: CSATGGSSYNEQFF. The DNA for the CDR3 is TGCAGTGCTACAGGGGGGAGCTCCTACAATGAGCAGTTCTTC.

This clonotype occurred a few times. The DNA is left out, because the CDR3 cannot be placed on it with certainty; the CDR3 is given as TCRdb lists it. This chain links TRBV30 with TRBJ1-2; no DNA check was done on the table's D call, TRBD1. The CDR3 totals 12 residues, both ends included. CDR1 GTSNPN and CDR2 SVGIG come from the germline V gene (reference sequence). This CDR3 reads CAWSVGNGADTF.

This clonotype occurred a few times. The genes are TRBV9 and TRBJ2-4; weak D call: TRBD2 (6 bases). The CDR3 totals 15 residues. Germline-derived CDR1 and CDR2 are SGDLS and YYNGEE. Trimming cost V 0 bases and J 8 bases, with 15 bases left between them. The chain's CDR3 is CASSVAASPGDIQYF. As DNA, the CDR3 is TGTGCCAGCAGCGTAGCGGCGTCCCCGGGGGACATTCAGTACTTC. Full variable domain (missing parts from reference TRBV9 and TRBJ2-4): DSGVTQTPKHLITATGQRVTLRCSPRSGDLSVYWYQQSLDQGLQFLIQYYNGEERAKGNILERFSAQQFPDLHSELNLSSLELGDSALYFCASSVAASPGDIQYFGAGTRLSVL.

The chain couples TRBV5-1 to TRBJ2-1; 8 bases map to TRBD2. The CDR3 loop spans 15 amino acids. From germline, CDR1 is SGHRS and CDR2 YFSETQ. Losses at the gene ends were 2 bases for V and 3 bases for J; bases not matched to a gene: 4. The DNA of the CDR3 is TGCGCCAGCAGCTTCTTTGCGGGGGGCTACAATGAGCAGTTCTTC. Translated, it gives CASSFFAGGYNEQFF.

The rearrangement links TRBV7-2 to TRBJ2-7, with D possibly TRBD1 on 5 matching bases. With 10 bases removed from V and 5 bases from J, the gap between germline ends came to 24 bases. The germline V gene encodes CDR1 SGHTA and CDR2 FQGNSA. The CDR3 contains 15 residues. The CDR3: CATQLTGGREHEQYF. The CDR3 DNA sequence: TGTGCCACCCAGCTTACGGGTGGCAGGGAACACGAGCAGTACTTC.

This clonotype turned up a few times. The J gene is TRBJ2-3, the V gene TRBV14; 7 bases fit TRBD2. The J segment lost 0 bases and the V segment lost 4 bases, leaving 10 bases of the junction unmatched. Germline V gives CDR1 SGHDN, CDR2 FVKESK. The CDR3 contains 17 residues. Written as DNA, the CDR3 is TGTGCCAGCAGCCCGCGACTAGCAGCTACTAGCACAGATACGCAGTATTTT. Protein: CASSPRLAATSTDTQYF.

This clonotype was recorded a few times. V usage is TRBV4-3 and J usage is TRBJ1-4; D is ambiguous. From germline, CDR1 is LGHNA and CDR2 YSLEER. The V and J ends lost 1 base and 4 bases respectively, with 16 bases between them. The CDR3 has 17 amino acids. The CDR3 DNA follows: TGCGCCAGCAGCCAAGTAGTTCCCCACGGGAGTAATGAAAAACTGTTTTTT. It encodes CASSQVVPHGSNEKLFF.

This clonotype came up a few times. This chain connects TRBV25-1 to TRBJ2-1; maybe TRBD1 (6 bases). From germline, CDR1 is MGHDK and CDR2 SYGVNS. Trimming removed 5 bases at V and 8 bases at J, with 19 bases between. This CDR3 contains 15 residues. In DNA, the CDR3 is TGTGCCAGCAGTTTAGTCTCAGGGGCACTCGATGAGCAGTTCTTC. Amino acid sequence: CASSLVSGALDEQFF. The whole variable domain, remainder taken from reference TRBV25-1 and TRBJ2-1, is EADIYQTPRYLVIGTGKKITLECSQTMGHDKMYWYQQDPGMELHLIHYSYGVNSTEKGDLSSESTVSRIRTEHFPLTLESARPSHTSQYLCASSLVSGALDEQFFGPGTRLTVL.

This clonotype was detected only a few times. The chain recombines TRBV6-5 with TRBJ2-7; D is unclear. The CDR3 runs 12 residues. The V gene's germline CDR1 is MNHEY and CDR2 SVGAGI. V was cut by 6 bases and J by 6 bases, with 12 bases left in between. The CDR3 DNA reads TGTGCCAGCAGGACGGTGGGCTTCGAGCAGTACTTC. Protein product: CASRTVGFEQYF.

This clonotype was found a few times. V is TRBV6-1 and J is TRBJ1-1; D remains ambiguous. The germline CDR1 and CDR2 sequences are MNHNS and SASEGT. The CDR3 consists of 14 residues. The V end lost 7 bases, the J end lost 11 bases, and 23 bases lay between the germline ends. The chain's CDR3 is CASTLEVVLPPAFF. The CDR3 nucleotides read TGTGCCAGCACTCTTGAGGTTGTCCTGCCCCCTGCTTTCTTT.

At least ten counts were recorded for this clonotype. This sequence joins TRBV12-3 or TRBV12-4 and TRBJ1-2; D is ambiguous. Deletions cut 4 bases from V and 8 bases from J, with 17 bases between. This CDR3 spans 14 amino acids. The CDR3, as DNA: TGTGCCAGCAGTTCTTTGGAGAGTCTCGAGGGCTACACCTTC. Residues: CASSSLESLEGYTF.

The chain is built from TRBV20-1 and TRBJ2-3; 8 bases line up with TRBD2. The CDR3 runs to 14 residues. Germline-derived CDR1 and CDR2 are DFQATT and SNEGSKA (reference sequence). The V and J ends lost 1 base and 2 bases, in that order; junction bases with no gene match: 2. In nucleotides, the CDR3 is TGCAGTGCTAGAGCGGGAGGGATCACAGATACGCAGTATTTT. Translation gives CSARAGGITDTQYF.

Ten or more counts support this clonotype. The genes are TRBV5-1 and TRBJ2-3; D not resolved. The CDR3 extends over 15 amino acids. CDR1 and CDR2 from the germline V gene are SGHRS and YFSETQ. V was shortened by 4 bases and J by 0 bases, with 12 bases between the two germline ends. The CDR3 bases are TGCGCCAGCAGCCCGTTTCAGTCCAGCACAGATACGCAGTATTTT. Translated: CASSPFQSSTDTQYF.

This clonotype has just a few counts. The chain has TRBV6-5 and TRBJ1-4; D not resolved. Germline loops: CDR1 MNHEY, CDR2 SVGAGI. V shed 0 bases and J shed 8 bases, with 7 bases lying between them. The length of the CDR3 is 13 residues. The CDR3 reads CASSYSGREKLFF. The CDR3 DNA follows: TGTGCCAGCAGTTACTCGGGAAGGGAAAAACTGTTTTTT.

The chain joins TRBV4-2 to TRBJ2-1; D is undetermined. The V and J ends lost 0 bases and 5 bases respectively, with 14 bases between them. From germline, CDR1 is LGHNA and CDR2 YNFKEQ. The CDR3 spans 16 residues. CDR3 bases: TGTGCCAGCAGCCAAGATGGCCAGCGATCGAACAATGAGCAGTTCTTC. It codes for CASSQDGQRSNNEQFF.

This clonotype was observed a handful of times. CDR3 residues: CASSLVAGGFEQYF. CDR3 DNA sequence: TGTGCCAGCAGTTTGGTGGCAGGGGGCTTTGAGCAGTACTTC. This chain connects TRBV12-3 or TRBV12-4 to TRBJ2-7; 8 bases agree with TRBD1. The trim removed 3 bases at V and 7 bases at J, leaving 8 bases unmatched. The CDR3 is 14 amino acids.

At least ten counts were recorded for this clonotype. V gene TRBV12-3 or TRBV12-4 combines with J gene TRBJ2-1; D is unresolved. The CDR3 contains 13 residues. Trimming took 5 bases from V and 9 from J, leaving 14 bases between them. The CDR3 here is CASSPARDGEQFF. CDR3 bases: TGTGCCAGCAGTCCCGCGCGTGATGGTGAGCAGTTCTTC.

This chain links TRBV10-3 with TRBJ2-2; D not certain. This CDR3 is built from 14 residues. V dropped 8 bases and J dropped 2 bases, with 12 bases sitting between them. Germline V CDR1 and CDR2: ENHRY, SYGVKD. CDR3 in DNA: TGTGCCATCCGAAAAGGGATTAACACCGGGGAGCTGTTTTTT. Residues: CAIRKGINTGELFF.

This clonotype has only a few counts. The chain joins TRBV14 to TRBJ2-3, with D uncertain. Trimming removed 4 bases at V and 5 bases at J, with 10 bases between. Germline V gene sequence: CDR1 SGHDN, CDR2 FVKESK. This CDR3 has 13 residues. The CDR3 nucleotides read TGTGCCAGCAGCCGGTTTCTAGGAGATACGCAGTATTTT. Protein: CASSRFLGDTQYF.

The chain couples TRBV7-2 to TRBJ2-3, with D hard to call. The germline CDR1 and CDR2 sequences are SGHTA and FQGNSA. The ends were cut back, 1 base at V and 7 bases at J, with 12 bases in the middle. This CDR3 contains 14 residues. This chain's CDR3 is CASSLDLGIYTQYF. As DNA, the CDR3 is TGTGCCAGCAGCTTAGACTTGGGCATTTATACGCAGTATTTT.

The chain combines TRBV18 with TRBJ1-1, with D possibly TRBD1 on 5 matching bases. This CDR3 comprises 16 residues. CDR1 KGHSH and CDR2 LQKENI come from the germline V gene. V was cut by 3 bases and J by 4 bases, with 18 bases left in between. The CDR3 coding sequence is TGTGCCAGCTCACCGAGGGGTGGCTCGGGGCGCACTGAAGCTTTCTTT. Translating gives CASSPRGGSGRTEAFF.

The chain recombines TRBV6-1 with TRBJ1-5, with D perhaps matching TRBD1 (5 bases). V was cut by 5 bases and J by 3 bases, with 14 bases left in between. Per the germline V gene, CDR1 is MNHNS and CDR2 is SASEGT. This CDR3 has 15 amino acids. CDR3 nucleotides: TGTGCCAGCAGTCCGGGACTGAAGTACAATCAGCCCCAGCATTTT. It yields the protein CASSPGLKYNQPQHF.